A single sample is the source of the 6 T cell receptor beta chains below, sequenced in a study of cytomegalovirus exposure and HLA in healthy donors. PCR involved 60 Vbeta and 13 Jbeta primers. Libraries were prepared by immunoSEQ multiplex PCR; TCRdb keeps only in-frame clonotypes and omits some of them. The sample includes under 200,000 clones, 65% to 80% of them seen just once. What was sequenced was PBMCs. These receptors all stem from a woman aged 35 to 49 in good health and CMV-seropositive.

The chain is built from TRBV5-1 and TRBJ2-2; 10 nucleotides match TRBD1. This CDR3 is 19 amino acids long. From germline, CDR1 is SGHRS and CDR2 YFSETQ. V lost 4 bases and J lost 1; bases outside the gene matches: 13. The CDR3 bases are TGCGCCAGCAGCCCCAAGGGGACAGGGGAGGATTTGAACACCGGGGAGCTGTTTTTT. Protein product: CASSPKGTGEDLNTGELFF.

This chain joins TRBV4-2 and TRBJ2-4, with D tentatively TRBD1 (5 bases). The germline V gene has CDR1 LGHNA and CDR2 YNFKEQ. With 4 bases removed from V and 2 bases from J, the gap between germline ends came to 15 bases. The CDR3 is 16 amino acids. CDR3 amino acids: CASSPKQQATKNIQYF. DNA for the CDR3: TGTGCCAGCAGCCCGAAGCAACAGGCAACCAAAAACATTCAGTACTTC.

This chain uses TRBV2 with TRBJ2-1; 11 bases are shared with TRBD2. With V trimmed by 6 bases and J by 3 bases, 4 bases remained unmatched. The length of the CDR3 is 15 residues. Germline CDR1 reads SNHLY; CDR2 reads FYNNEI. The CDR3 DNA reads TGTGCCAGCAGGCCAGGACTAGCGGGCTACAATGAGCAGTTCTTC. This translates into CASRPGLAGYNEQFF.

The chain combines TRBV5-4 with TRBJ1-2, with 10 nucleotides matching TRBD1. Per germline, CDR1 SGHNT and CDR2 YYREEE (reference sequence). CDR3 length: 15 residues. Losses at the gene ends were 4 bases for V and 3 bases for J; bases not matched to a gene: 6. In DNA, the CDR3 is TGTGCCAGCAGCCCCGGTGGACAGGGGGACTATGGCTACACCTTC. As protein: CASSPGGQGDYGYTF.

The chain has TRBV4-1 and TRBJ1-2; the match to TRBD1 covers 12 bases. Per the germline V gene, CDR1 is MGHRA and CDR2 is YSYEKL. The V and J ends lost 0 bases and 7 bases, in that order; junction bases with no gene match: 6. CDR3 size: 16 residues. The CDR3 DNA is TGCGCCAGCAGCCAAGAACCGGGACAGGGGGCTGGTGGCTACACCTTC. Its translation: CASSQEPGQGAGGYTF.

The V and J genes are TRBV29-1 and TRBJ1-1; 7 nucleotides match TRBD1. Unmatched junction bases numbered 5, after V lost 3 bases and J lost 7 bases. CDR1 and CDR2 (germline): SQVTM, ANQGSEA. The CDR3 has 12 amino acids. The CDR3 DNA reads TGCAGCGTTGAGGAGACAGGGAATGAAGCTTTCTTT. Translation: CSVEETGNEAFF.